One T cell receptor beta chain is described in this entry. This sample was included in a study of blood T cell repertoires in COVID-19. As for the study in general: Acute and convalescent COVID-19 specimens originated in the United States, Italy and Spain.

Germline V gives CDR1 SGDLS, CDR2 YYNGEE. Trimming took 1 base from V and 7 from J, leaving 11 bases between them. This CDR3 comprises 13 residues. Method: immunoSEQ multiplex PCR; TCRdb's copy keeps in-frame clones and lacks some. Of hundreds of thousands of clones listed, around 90% are singletons. The sample comprised PBMCs or T cells enriched from blood (not recorded which). The chain employs TRBV9 and TRBJ1-1; TRBD1 is a possible D gene (6 bases). The receptor was derived from a woman in her 30s who had recovered from COVID-19. CDR3 loop: CASSVFPDSEAFF. The CDR3 coding sequence is TGTGCCAGCAGCGTATTCCCGGACAGTGAAGCTTTCTTT.